The following is a T cell receptor (beta chain) sequence with its context. Its antigen is still unknown. Within one base of it there is no much larger clone, and no base qualities were kept. The sample originates from a study of T-cell memory formation after mild COVID-19 listed by TCRdb under 2021. Regarding the study in general: Most TCR sequence clusters were specific to one of the two donors. In a couple of donors, T-cell clones that expanded and contracted after mild COVID-19 were tracked by sequencing TCRalpha and TCRbeta repertoires over time. The cohort was made up of two young adult volunteers, one female and one male, who were previously healthy. Overall study outcomes, separate from this receptor: The study included only a couple of mild cases, and larger cohorts that include severe cases with pre-infection samples were judged to be necessary. Clones that contracted from day 15 to 85 showed balanced CD4/CD8 phenotypes, whereas a second wave of clones that expanded from day 15 to 37 leaned towards CD4+. Some responding clones were detected in pre-infection memory, suggesting pre-existing cross-reactive memory T cells joined the SARS-CoV-2 response. The second-wave clones that peaked on day 37 were not confirmed to be SARS-CoV-2 specific. Contracting CD4+ clones turned up mainly in the CM and EM memory subsets, whereas EMRA was where CD8+ clones were enriched.

PBMCs were isolated by Ficoll-Paque density gradient centrifugation. Sequencing used an Illumina NovaSeq 6000. cDNA libraries for TCRalpha and TCRbeta were prepared by 5'RACE using constant-segment primers, with sample barcodes and unique molecular identifiers added. RNA was extracted from every sample with Trizol reagent. The libraries were amplified in two PCR steps, and the second step added a second sample barcode and Illumina TruSeq adapters. Sequencing of the libraries was done on an Illumina NovaSeq, producing 2 x 150 bp paired-end reads. As for the authors' bioinformatics: With migec v1.2.7, reads were demultiplexed and then collapsed into UMI-guided consensus sequences. Using mixcr v2.1.11, UMI consensuses were aligned to TRA and TRB V and J templates and then assembled into clonotypes. Clonotypes were classified as expanded or contracted when called significant by both edgeR and NoisET, with noise models trained on biological replicates. edgeR calls used a false discovery rate-adjusted p below 0.01 and a log2 fold-change threshold of 1. PCA with hierarchical clustering of max-normalized trajectories of the 1000 most abundant clonotypes was used as exploratory dynamics analysis. Each responding clone was given a CD4 or CD8 phenotype based on the CD4+ and CD8+ repertoires, which had been sequenced separately. TCRdb's own reprocessing of the public reads used fastp at Q25 and MiXCR and kept productive beta chains. Every distinct CDR3 protein forms one entry, paired with its most common genes and DNA. The V and J calls shown here were made by TCRdb, not taken from the authors' results. The sample includes roughly 130,000 distinct CDR3 sequences, with approximately 15% observed a single time. The leading ten clones occupy approximately 5.5% of the sample.

Sequences LGHNA (CDR1) and YSLEER (CDR2) are obtained from the germline V gene. The CDR3 goes from the cysteine to the phenylalanine over 15 residues. The read is trimmed to its CDR3 DNA, 45 bases read in frame from base 1. A distance of 14 bases separates the germline ends of V and J, which lose 2 bases and 4 bases respectively. The receptor comes from a man younger than 30 who had mild COVID-19 (a few samples of this study predate the infection). The sample titles of this study are shuffled in the database, so cell type and time point are left out; the donor was told from shared clones. The chain joins TRBV4-3 to TRBJ1-1, with the D gene call left open. Material for sequencing was PBMCs or a T cell subset sorted from them (not recorded which). CDR3 protein: CASSQNLDGLTEAFF. The DNA sequence is given as TGCGCCAGCAGCCAAAACCTGGACGGACTCACTGAAGCTTTCTTT.